One sample yielded the 14 T cell receptor beta chains listed below, sequenced in a study of T cell responses to AZD1222 COVID-19 vaccine. Method: immunoSEQ multiplex PCR; TCRdb's copy keeps in-frame clones and lacks some. This table holds some 84,000 clones, 80% to 90% found once. Sequencing was performed on peripheral blood, taken on day 0 of AZD1222 vaccination. The receptors come from an adult in good health.

V and J are TRBV7-8 and TRBJ1-5, with 8 bases fitting TRBD1. CDR1 and CDR2 from the germline V gene are SGHVS and FQNEAQ. Losses at the gene ends were 3 bases for V and 5 bases for J; bases not matched to a gene: 6. This CDR3 is built from 15 residues. This chain's CDR3 is CASSFVDRADQPQHF. The CDR3 DNA reads TGTGCCAGCAGCTTCGTGGACAGGGCTGATCAGCCCCAGCATTTT.

This chain uses TRBV5-1 with TRBJ2-1; a possible D gene is TRBD2 (5 bases). Trimming cost V 4 bases and J 9 bases, with 17 bases left between them. The CDR3 is 14 amino acids. Germline assignment: CDR1 SGHRS and CDR2 YFSETQ. The CDR3 region is CASSPHSGIVEQFF. The CDR3 nucleotides are TGCGCCAGCAGCCCGCATTCGGGGATTGTTGAGCAGTTCTTC.

The chain has TRBV11-2 and TRBJ2-2; 10 bases line up with TRBD2. The V gene's germline CDR1 is SGHAT and CDR2 FQNNGV. The CDR3 extends over 18 amino acids. V shed 5 bases and J 1 base; nucleotides not matched to a gene: 10. CDR3 region: CASSKGLAPNRNTGELFF. The CDR3 DNA follows: TGTGCCAGCAGCAAGGGACTAGCGCCAAATCGGAACACCGGGGAGCTGTTTTTT.

This clone was picked up a small number of times. The chain carries TRBV7-2 and TRBJ1-6; 8 nucleotides agree with TRBD1. The germline V gene encodes CDR1 SGHTA and CDR2 FQGNSA. This CDR3 is 18 amino acids long. Trimming at V came to 6 bases and at J to 8 bases, leaving 18 bases not matched to a gene. The CDR3 nucleotides are TGTGCCAGCAGTCCCTCTCACAGGGCGGGACAGGTCGATTCACCCCTCCACTTT. The encoded protein is CASSPSHRAGQVDSPLHF.

DNA of the CDR3: TGTGCCAGTAGTGGTGGGACAGGGGCTGGCAATCAGCCCCAGCATTTT. Translated: CASSGGTGAGNQPQHF. V usage is TRBV19 and J usage is TRBJ1-5, with 10 positions matching TRBD1. Germline lookup yields CDR1 LNHDA and CDR2 SQIVND (reference sequence). The ends lost 5 bases at V and 2 bases at J; junction bases unmatched: 6. The CDR3 covers 16 residues.

The chain has TRBV5-6 and TRBJ2-2; 9 bases line up with TRBD1. J was trimmed by 7 bases and V by 1 base; bases with no gene match: 5. Germline lookup yields CDR1 SGHDT and CDR2 YYEEEE. There are 15 residues in the CDR3. In DNA, the CDR3 is TGTGCCAGCAGCTTGTGGGACAGGGTAAACGGGGAGCTGTTTTTT. This sequence encodes CASSLWDRVNGELFF.

The rearrangement uses TRBV19 and TRBJ2-2, with TRBD1 identical over 10 bases. V was pared by 7 bases and J by 4 bases, with 6 bases of the junction left unmatched. The germline V gene encodes CDR1 LNHDA and CDR2 SQIVND (reference sequence). The CDR3 sequence is 15 residues long. The CDR3 sequence: CASTSTGGITGELFF. The CDR3 coding sequence is TGTGCCAGTACTTCGACAGGGGGCATCACCGGGGAGCTGTTTTTT.

The V and J genes are TRBV9 and TRBJ2-2, with D possibly being TRBD2 (6 bases). Deletions cut 0 bases from V and 9 bases from J, with 15 bases between. CDR3 length: 15 residues. CDR1 and CDR2 (germline): SGDLS, YYNGEE. The chain's CDR3 is CASSVDGSLHRELFF. CDR3 coding DNA: TGTGCCAGCAGCGTAGACGGGAGCCTCCACCGGGAGCTGTTTTTT.

This chain connects TRBV9 to TRBJ1-2, with D perhaps matching TRBD1 (5 bases). Trimming left V 2 bases short and J 6 bases short, with 11 bases between. The CDR3 is made up of 13 amino acids. Germline V gene data show CDR1 as SGDLS and CDR2 as YYNGEE. This CDR3 is CASSVRGWDGYTF. The CDR3 region has the DNA TGTGCCAGCAGCGTTCGGGGGTGGGATGGCTACACCTTC.

The chain has TRBV20-1 and TRBJ2-3; D not resolved. Germline V gene lookup returns CDR1 DFQATT and CDR2 SNEGSKA (reference sequence). This CDR3 is built from 11 residues. Deletions cut 6 bases from V and 6 bases from J, with 10 bases between. CDR3: CSARPEDTQYF. DNA of the CDR3: TGCAGTGCCCGCCCCGAGGATACGCAGTATTTT.

The count of this clone is one. The chain has TRBV7-8 and TRBJ2-3; 12 bases line up with TRBD2. Germline CDR1 is SGHVS and CDR2 is FQNEAQ. With V trimmed by 1 base and J by 4 bases, 3 bases remained unmatched. This CDR3 has 16 amino acids. This chain's CDR3 is CASSLGTSGIADTQYF. As DNA, the CDR3 is TGTGCCAGCAGCTTAGGGACTAGCGGGATAGCAGATACGCAGTATTTT.

The chain employs TRBV19 and TRBJ2-2, with TRBD2 matching 7 bases. The germline CDR1 and CDR2 sequences are LNHDA and SQIVND (reference sequence). J lost 5 bases, V lost 4 bases, and 7 bases had no gene match. The CDR3 runs 15 residues. The CDR3 region has the DNA TGTGCCAGTAGTAGGACCGCGGGAGAGACCGGGGAGCTGTTTTTT. Protein product: CASSRTAGETGELFF.

There are a few counts of this clone. V gene TRBV19 combines with J gene TRBJ2-3; D gene uncertain. The V gene's germline CDR1 is LNHDA and CDR2 SQIVND (reference sequence). This CDR3 has 14 amino acids. V was clipped by 2 bases and J by 0 bases, with 6 bases between them. CDR3 amino acids: CASSISSSTDTQYF. The CDR3, as DNA: TGTGCCAGTAGTATATCCAGCAGCACAGATACGCAGTATTTT.

V gene TRBV6-5 combines with J gene TRBJ1-1; the D is unclear. V lost 5 bases, J lost 4 bases, and 17 bases lay in between. Germline V gives CDR1 MNHEY, CDR2 SVGAGI. CDR3 length: 15 amino acids. CDR3 coding DNA: TGTGCCAGCAGTCTCACGAGAAGATATGGCACTGAAGCTTTCTTT. Its protein is CASSLTRRYGTEAFF.